This T cell receptor (beta chain) was identified in a study of T-cell memory formation after mild COVID-19. Study-level findings and limits: Later expanders leaned toward CD4+, whereas clones contracting from day 15 to 85 were balanced CD4/CD8. SARS-CoV-2 specificity was not confirmed for second-wave clones peaking on day 37.

A single record per CDR3 protein comes from TCRdb applying MiXCR to the 5' RACE reads. The data hold roughly 300,000 distinct CDR3 sequences, with roughly 8.2% observed a single time. V dropped 3 bases and J dropped 0 bases, with 9 bases sitting between them. Germline loops: CDR1 SGHTA, CDR2 FQGNSA. The CDR3 totals 15 residues. As to this clonotype: The antigen remains undetermined.

The rearrangement links TRBV7-2 to TRBJ2-1, with a weak D call TRBD1 (5 bases). The clonotype originates from a man aged 18-30 years who had mild COVID-19 (a few samples of this study predate the infection). Cell type and time point are not known. Sequencing was performed on PBMCs or a T cell subset sorted from them (not recorded which). CDR3 protein: CASSLSTGSYNEQFF. The CDR3 DNA reads TGTGCCAGCAGCTTGTCTACAGGCTCCTACAATGAGCAGTTCTTC.